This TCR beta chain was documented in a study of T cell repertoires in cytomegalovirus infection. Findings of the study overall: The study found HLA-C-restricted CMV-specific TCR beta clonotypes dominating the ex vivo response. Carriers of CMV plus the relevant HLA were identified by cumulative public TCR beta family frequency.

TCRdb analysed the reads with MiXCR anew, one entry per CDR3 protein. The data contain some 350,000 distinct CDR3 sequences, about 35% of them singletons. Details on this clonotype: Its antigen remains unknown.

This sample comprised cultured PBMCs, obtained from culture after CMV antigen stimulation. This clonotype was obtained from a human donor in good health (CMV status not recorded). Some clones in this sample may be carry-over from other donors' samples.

The CDR3 region is CASSPRPASPETQYF. As DNA, the CDR3 is TGTGCCAGCTCACCTAGACCGGCGAGTCCGGAGACCCAGTACTTC. The chain has TRBV18 and TRBJ2-5; D is uncertain. Between the trimmed V and J ends, which lost 3 bases and 5 bases, there was a span of 16 bases. Germline CDR1 and CDR2: KGHSH and LQKENI. The CDR3 runs 15 residues.